Listed here are 15 T cell receptor beta chains from one sample, sequenced in a study of blood T cell repertoires in COVID-19. Sequencing used immunoSEQ multiplex PCR; TCRdb keeps in-frame clones, though not all of them. The table lists about 170,000 clones, roughly 90% of them singletons. What was sequenced was PBMCs or T cells enriched from blood (not recorded which). Receptors were obtained from a woman between 18 and 29 years old who had recovered from COVID-19.

This chain connects TRBV12-3 or TRBV12-4 to TRBJ2-5, with D possibly being TRBD2 (7 bases). The CDR3 sequence is 13 residues long. The germline V and J ends were trimmed by 10 bases and 5 bases, with 17 bases remaining between them. CDR3 region: CATQGGGPETQYF. The CDR3 DNA sequence: TGTGCCACCCAAGGGGGAGGGCCGGAGACCCAGTACTTC.

The chain links TRBV28 to TRBJ2-3, with 12 bases identical to TRBD2. Germline assignment: CDR1 MDHEN and CDR2 SYDVKM. The CDR3 has 15 amino acids. The J segment lost 4 bases and the V segment lost 8 bases, leaving 7 bases of the junction unmatched. The CDR3 DNA sequence: TGTGCCAGCCGAAGACTAGCGGGAGTTCCAGATACGCAGTATTTT. Amino acids: CASRRLAGVPDTQYF. Variable domain in full (rest from reference TRBV28 and TRBJ2-3): DVKVTQSSRYLVKRTGEKVFLECVQDMDHENMFWYRQDPGLGLRLIYFSYDVKMKEKGDIPEGYSVSREKKERFSLILESASTNQTSMYLCASRRLAGVPDTQYFGPGTRLTVL.

The rearrangement uses TRBV7-9 and TRBJ1-1; D is possibly TRBD1 (5 bases). The V end lost 0 bases, the J end lost 3 bases, and 11 bases lay between the germline ends. The germline gives CDR1 SEHNR, CDR2 FQNEAQ (reference sequence). This CDR3 is built from 15 residues. The CDR3: CASSLAGGGHTEAFF. DNA for the CDR3: TGTGCCAGCAGCTTAGCGGGGGGAGGACACACTGAAGCTTTCTTT.

The chain carries TRBV5-1 and TRBJ2-3; maybe TRBD1 (7 bases). Between the trimmed V and J ends, which lost 0 bases and 0 bases, there was a span of 14 bases. Per the germline V gene, CDR1 is SGHRS and CDR2 is YFSETQ. The CDR3 is 17 amino acids. CDR3 coding DNA: TGCGCCAGCAGCTTGGGCCTGCAGGGGGGAAGCACAGATACGCAGTATTTT. Its protein is CASSLGLQGGSTDTQYF.

The rearrangement uses TRBV6-4 and TRBJ2-1, with 9 bases fitting TRBD2. Trimming took 2 bases from V and 10 from J; bases not matched to a gene: 12. The CDR3 extends over 16 amino acids. CDR1 and CDR2 (germline): MRHNA, SNTAGT. CDR3 sequence: CASSDVAAGGKKEQFF. The CDR3, as DNA: TGTGCCAGCAGTGACGTGGCGGCGGGAGGGAAAAAGGAGCAGTTCTTC.

The chain couples TRBV18 to TRBJ2-5; the D gene is possibly TRBD2 (7 bases). Trimming shortened V by 7 bases and J by 4 bases, and 25 bases separated the two germline ends. The CDR3 runs to 17 residues. The germline gives CDR1 KGHSH, CDR2 LQKENI. In DNA, the CDR3 is TGTGCCAGCTGGGACACGGCGGGAGCTAAGTTGGGAGAGACCCAGTACTTC. This gives the protein CASWDTAGAKLGETQYF.

This sequence joins TRBV5-1 and TRBJ1-2; TRBD1 agrees at 9 bases. CDR3 length: 13 residues. Germline-derived CDR1 and CDR2 are SGHRS and YFSETQ. J gave up 6 bases and V 2 bases, and 2 bases lay outside the gene matches. The CDR3 protein is CASSFGQGNGYTF. The CDR3 DNA reads as TGCGCCAGCAGCTTCGGACAGGGGAATGGCTACACCTTC.

The chain has TRBV28 and TRBJ2-7; 9 bases fit TRBD2. J was trimmed by 0 bases and V by 7 bases; bases with no gene match: 10. This CDR3 comprises 16 residues. Germline CDR1 is MDHEN and CDR2 is SYDVKM. CDR3 protein: CASTSPGAGGSYEQYF. The CDR3 DNA sequence: TGTGCCAGCACCTCCCCGGGAGCGGGGGGCTCCTACGAGCAGTACTTC. Drawing the rest from reference TRBV28 and TRBJ2-7, the complete variable domain is DVKVTQSSRYLVKRTGEKVFLECVQDMDHENMFWYRQDPGLGLRLIYFSYDVKMKEKGDIPEGYSVSREKKERFSLILESASTNQTSMYLCASTSPGAGGSYEQYFGPGTRLTVT.

This chain's CDR3 is CASTIAGGGTDTQYF. In DNA form, the CDR3 reads TGTGCCAGCACCATAGCGGGAGGAGGAACAGATACGCAGTATTTT. The V call is TRBV28, the J call TRBJ2-3, with 10 bases lining up with TRBD2. Losses at the gene ends were 7 bases for V and 3 bases for J; bases not matched to a gene: 7. In germline, CDR1 is MDHEN, CDR2 SYDVKM. This CDR3 has 15 amino acids.

The chain uses TRBV6-5 and TRBJ2-2, with 8 bases lining up with TRBD2. CDR1 is MNHEY, CDR2 SVGAGI, per germline. Unmatched junction bases numbered 3, after V lost 3 bases and J lost 3 bases. The CDR3 totals 15 residues. The CDR3 loop reads CASSYEAGDTGELFF. In DNA form, the CDR3 reads TGTGCCAGCAGTTATGAAGCGGGAGACACCGGGGAGCTGTTTTTT.

The rearrangement uses TRBV5-1 and TRBJ2-1; possible D gene TRBD2, 5 bases. Germline CDR1 reads SGHRS; CDR2 reads YFSETQ. Trimming cost V 6 bases and J 3 bases, with 16 bases left between them. This CDR3 spans 15 amino acids. This CDR3 is CASTVSGTDYNEQFF. CDR3 DNA: TGCGCCAGCACCGTGAGCGGAACCGACTACAATGAGCAGTTCTTC.

The V call is TRBV4-1, the J call TRBJ1-1; TRBD1 agrees at 9 bases. The V and J ends lost 1 base and 6 bases, in that order; junction bases with no gene match: 9. The CDR3 has 16 amino acids. In germline, CDR1 is MGHRA, CDR2 YSYEKL. The CDR3, as DNA: TGCGCCAGCAGCCAAGTACCGGGACAGGGATCGGCTGAAGCTTTCTTT. Translation gives CASSQVPGQGSAEAFF.

The J gene is TRBJ2-1, the V gene TRBV5-1; 9 positions agree with TRBD2. The V gene's germline CDR1 is SGHRS and CDR2 YFSETQ. V shed 6 bases, J shed 0 bases, and the junction held 19 bases outside the gene matches. The CDR3 is 20 amino acids. CDR3 nucleotide sequence: TGCGCCAGCACCCGAGGTCCGACTAGCGGCTACCAAAGCTCCTACAATGAGCAGTTCTTC. It specifies CASTRGPTSGYQSSYNEQFF.

The rearrangement links TRBV5-4 to TRBJ2-2; D is unresolved. The CDR3 consists of 16 residues. Germline V lookup: CDR1 SGHNT, CDR2 YYREEE (reference sequence). Trimming shortened V by 1 base and J by 2 bases, and 12 bases separated the two germline ends. Here the CDR3 reads CASSLSSGYNTGELFF. DNA of the CDR3: TGTGCCAGCAGCTTGTCGTCCGGGTACAACACCGGGGAGCTGTTTTTT.

This chain uses TRBV28 with TRBJ2-7, with 7 positions matching TRBD1. This CDR3 has 16 residues. The germline gives CDR1 MDHEN, CDR2 SYDVKM. Germline trimming cut 5 bases from V and 7 bases from J; bases unmatched to any gene: 17. For the CDR3, the DNA is TGTGCCAGCAGTCCAGCACTGACAGGGCCCCAGGGGGAGCAGTACTTC. This gives the protein CASSPALTGPQGEQYF.